The T cell receptor beta chain under discussion was sequenced for a study of blood T cell repertoires in COVID-19. The overall study: Both acute and convalescent COVID-19 samples were obtained from the United States, Italy and Spain. Sample material is recorded as cDNA or gDNA derived from T cells, B-cell-depleted T cells, or PBMCs.

In the authors' methods: Amplification from reference gene primers served as the basis for estimated nucleated cell counts. Generated by immunoSEQ multiplex PCR, the TCRdb table keeps only in-frame clones and is missing some. For V, J and clone size, that table is used; D and trimming come from the DNA. Of more than 90,000 clones in the sample, about 74% were seen once. The CDR3 totals 16 residues. Germline assignment: CDR1 KGHSH and CDR2 LQKENI. The germline V and J ends were trimmed by 2 bases and 3 bases, with 13 bases remaining between them. This clone appeared a single time. This chain connects TRBV18 to TRBJ2-2; D may be TRBD2 (7 bases). Input material: peripheral blood. The TCR comes from a man between 65 and 80 years old with acute or convalescent COVID-19. In nucleotides, the CDR3 is TGTGCCAGCTCACCAAGGCAGGGGAGGGACACCGGGGAGCTGTTTTTT. Amino acids: CASSPRQGRDTGELFF. The full variable domain, completed using reference TRBV18 and TRBJ2-2, is NAGVMQNPRHLVRRRGQEARLRCSPMKGHSHVYWYRQLPEEGLKFMVYLQKENIIDESGMPKERFSAEFPKEGPSILRIQQVVRGDSAAYFCASSPRQGRDTGELFFGEGSRLTVL.